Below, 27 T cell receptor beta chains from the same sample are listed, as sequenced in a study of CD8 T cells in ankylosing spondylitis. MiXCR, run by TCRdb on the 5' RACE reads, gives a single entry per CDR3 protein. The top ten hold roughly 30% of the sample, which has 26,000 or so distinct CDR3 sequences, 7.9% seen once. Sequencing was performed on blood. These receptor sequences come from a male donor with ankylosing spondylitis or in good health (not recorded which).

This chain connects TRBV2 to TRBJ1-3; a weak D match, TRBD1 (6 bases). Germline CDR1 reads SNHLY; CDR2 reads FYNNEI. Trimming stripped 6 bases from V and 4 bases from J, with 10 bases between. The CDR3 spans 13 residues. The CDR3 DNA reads TGTGCCAGCAGCGGAGGACAGGGAAACACCATATATTTT. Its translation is CASSGGQGNTIYF.

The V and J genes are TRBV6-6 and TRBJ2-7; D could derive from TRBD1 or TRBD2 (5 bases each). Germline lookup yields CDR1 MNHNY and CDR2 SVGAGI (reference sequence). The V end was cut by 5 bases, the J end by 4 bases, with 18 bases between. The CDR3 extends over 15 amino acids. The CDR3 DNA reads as TGTGCCAGCAGTCGAGGGACGGACCCTTATTACGAGCAGTACGTC. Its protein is CASSRGTDPYYEQYV.

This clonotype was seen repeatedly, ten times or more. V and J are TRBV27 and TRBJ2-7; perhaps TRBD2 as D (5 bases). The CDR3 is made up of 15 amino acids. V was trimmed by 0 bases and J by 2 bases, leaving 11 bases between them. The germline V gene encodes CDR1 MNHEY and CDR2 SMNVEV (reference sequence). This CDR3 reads CASSLSRGLAYEQYF. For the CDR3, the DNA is TGTGCCAGCAGTTTATCTCGGGGATTGGCCTACGAGCAGTACTTC.

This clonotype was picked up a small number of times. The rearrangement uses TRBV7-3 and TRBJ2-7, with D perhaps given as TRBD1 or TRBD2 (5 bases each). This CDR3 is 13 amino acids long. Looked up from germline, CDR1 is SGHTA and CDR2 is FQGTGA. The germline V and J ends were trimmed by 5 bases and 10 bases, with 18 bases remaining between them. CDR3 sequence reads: CASSLDRGRLQYF. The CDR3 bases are TGTGCCAGCAGCCTTGACCGGGGACGTCTTCAGTACTTC. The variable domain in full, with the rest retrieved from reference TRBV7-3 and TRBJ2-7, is GAGVSQTPSNKVTEKGKYVELRCDPISGHTALYWYRQSLGQGPEFLIYFQGTGAADDSGLPNDRFFAVRPEGSVSTLKIQRTERGDSAVYLCASSLDRGRLQYFGPGTRLTVT.

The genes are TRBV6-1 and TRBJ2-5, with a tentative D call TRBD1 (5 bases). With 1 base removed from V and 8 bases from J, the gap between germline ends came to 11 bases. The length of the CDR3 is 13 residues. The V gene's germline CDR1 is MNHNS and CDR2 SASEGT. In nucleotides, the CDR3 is TGTGCCAGCAGTGAAGAAGGGGCTAGAACCCAGTACTTC. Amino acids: CASSEEGARTQYF.

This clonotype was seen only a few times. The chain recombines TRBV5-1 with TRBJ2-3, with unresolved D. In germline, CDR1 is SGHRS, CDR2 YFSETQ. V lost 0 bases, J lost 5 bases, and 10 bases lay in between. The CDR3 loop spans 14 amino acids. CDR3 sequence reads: CASSLGRPRDTQYF. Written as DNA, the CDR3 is TGCGCCAGCAGCTTGGGCCGACCGAGAGATACGCAGTATTTT.

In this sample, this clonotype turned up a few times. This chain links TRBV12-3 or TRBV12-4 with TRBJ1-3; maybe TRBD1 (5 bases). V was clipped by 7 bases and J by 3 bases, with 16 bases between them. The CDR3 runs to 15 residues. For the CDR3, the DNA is TGTGCCAGCAATAAACGGGGGTCTGGTGGAAACACCATATATTTT. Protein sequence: CASNKRGSGGNTIYF.

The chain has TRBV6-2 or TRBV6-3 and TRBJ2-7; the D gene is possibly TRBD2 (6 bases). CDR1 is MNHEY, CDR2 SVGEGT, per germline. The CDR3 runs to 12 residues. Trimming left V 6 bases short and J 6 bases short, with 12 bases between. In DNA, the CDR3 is TGTGCCAGCAGGAAGGAGGAGGGCGAGCAGTACTTC. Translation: CASRKEEGEQYF.

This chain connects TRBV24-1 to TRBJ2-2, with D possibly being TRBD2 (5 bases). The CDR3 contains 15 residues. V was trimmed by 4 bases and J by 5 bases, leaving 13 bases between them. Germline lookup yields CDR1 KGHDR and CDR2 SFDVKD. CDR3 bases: TGTGCCACCAGTGAGGCGGGCTGGGGAACCGGGGAGCTGTTTTTT. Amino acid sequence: CATSEAGWGTGELFF.

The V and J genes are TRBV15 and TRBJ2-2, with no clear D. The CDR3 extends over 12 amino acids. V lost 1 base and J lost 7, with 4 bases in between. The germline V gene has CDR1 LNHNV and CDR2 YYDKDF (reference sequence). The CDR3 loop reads CATSRVRGELFF. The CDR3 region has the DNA TGTGCCACCAGCAGAGTCCGCGGGGAGCTGTTTTTT.

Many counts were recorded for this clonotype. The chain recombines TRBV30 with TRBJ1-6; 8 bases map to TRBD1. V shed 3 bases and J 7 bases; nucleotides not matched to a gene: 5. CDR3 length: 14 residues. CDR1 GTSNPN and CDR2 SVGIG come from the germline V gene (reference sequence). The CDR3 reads CAWSRGQDNSPLHF. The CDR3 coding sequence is TGTGCCTGGAGCAGGGGACAGGACAATTCACCCCTCCACTTT.

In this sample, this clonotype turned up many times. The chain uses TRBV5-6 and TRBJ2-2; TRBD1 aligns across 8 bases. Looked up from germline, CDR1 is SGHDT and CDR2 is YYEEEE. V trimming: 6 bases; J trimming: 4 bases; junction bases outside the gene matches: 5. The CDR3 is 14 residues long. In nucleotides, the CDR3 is TGTGCCAGCAACGGACAGGGCCTCACCGGGGAGCTGTTTTTT. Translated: CASNGQGLTGELFF.

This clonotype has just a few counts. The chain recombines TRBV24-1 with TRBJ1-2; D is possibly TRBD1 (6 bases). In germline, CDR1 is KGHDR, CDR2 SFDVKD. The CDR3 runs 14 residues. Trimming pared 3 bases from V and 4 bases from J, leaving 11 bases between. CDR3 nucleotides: TGTGCCACCAGTGATGCCGGACAGATCTATGGCTACACCTTC. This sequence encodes CATSDAGQIYGYTF.

CDR3 coding DNA: TGCAGTGCTAGAGATGGGGCAGGGGCGGGCAATGAGCAGTTCTTC. This encodes CSARDGAGAGNEQFF. This chain connects TRBV20-1 to TRBJ2-1; a weak D match, TRBD1 (6 bases). V gave up 0 bases and J gave up 6 bases, with 15 bases separating them. This CDR3 has 15 amino acids. Germline CDR1 and CDR2: DFQATT and SNEGSKA (reference sequence).

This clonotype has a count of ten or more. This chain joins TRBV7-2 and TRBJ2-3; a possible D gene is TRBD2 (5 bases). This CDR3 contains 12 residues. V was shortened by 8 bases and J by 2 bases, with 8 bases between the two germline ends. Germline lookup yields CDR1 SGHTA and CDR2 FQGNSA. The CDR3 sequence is CASGLDTDTQYF. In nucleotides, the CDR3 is TGTGCCAGCGGACTTGACACAGATACGCAGTATTTT.

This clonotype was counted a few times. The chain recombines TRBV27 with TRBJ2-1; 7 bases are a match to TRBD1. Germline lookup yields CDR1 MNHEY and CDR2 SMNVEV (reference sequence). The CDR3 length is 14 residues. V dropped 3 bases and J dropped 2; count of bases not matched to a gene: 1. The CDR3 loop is CASSLGTAYNEQFF. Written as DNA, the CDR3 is TGTGCCAGCAGTTTGGGGACAGCCTACAATGAGCAGTTCTTC.

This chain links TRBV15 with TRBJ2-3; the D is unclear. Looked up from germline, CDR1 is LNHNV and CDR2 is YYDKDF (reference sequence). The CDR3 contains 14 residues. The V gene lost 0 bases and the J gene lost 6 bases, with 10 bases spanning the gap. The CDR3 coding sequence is TGTGCCACCAGCAGAGATACGGCTTATGATACGCAGTATTTT. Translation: CATSRDTAYDTQYF.

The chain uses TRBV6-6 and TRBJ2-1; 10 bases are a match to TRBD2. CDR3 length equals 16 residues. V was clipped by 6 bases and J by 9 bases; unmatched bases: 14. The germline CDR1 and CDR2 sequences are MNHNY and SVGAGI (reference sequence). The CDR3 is CASRITKASGSFEQFF. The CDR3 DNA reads TGTGCCAGCAGGATAACTAAGGCTAGCGGGAGTTTTGAGCAGTTCTTC.

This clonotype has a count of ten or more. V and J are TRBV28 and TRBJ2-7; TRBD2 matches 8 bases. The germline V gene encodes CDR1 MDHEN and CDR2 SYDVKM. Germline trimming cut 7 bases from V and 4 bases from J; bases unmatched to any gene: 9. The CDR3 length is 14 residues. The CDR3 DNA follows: TGTGCCAGCAACCAAGCGGGAGTGGGTTACGAGCAGTACTTC. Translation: CASNQAGVGYEQYF.

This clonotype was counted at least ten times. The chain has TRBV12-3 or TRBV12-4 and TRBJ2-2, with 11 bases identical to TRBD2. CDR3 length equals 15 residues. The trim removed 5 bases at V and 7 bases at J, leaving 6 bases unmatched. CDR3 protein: CASSPSGGPHGELFF. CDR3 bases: TGTGCCAGCAGTCCTAGCGGGGGGCCCCACGGGGAGCTGTTTTTT.

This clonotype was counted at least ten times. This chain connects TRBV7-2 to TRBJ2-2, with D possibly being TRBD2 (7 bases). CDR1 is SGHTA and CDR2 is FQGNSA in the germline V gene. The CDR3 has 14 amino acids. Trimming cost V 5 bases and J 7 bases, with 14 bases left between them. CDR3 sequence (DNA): TGTGCCAGCAGCCGGCGGGGGCTGGGCGGGGAGCTGTTTTTT. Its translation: CASSRRGLGGELFF.

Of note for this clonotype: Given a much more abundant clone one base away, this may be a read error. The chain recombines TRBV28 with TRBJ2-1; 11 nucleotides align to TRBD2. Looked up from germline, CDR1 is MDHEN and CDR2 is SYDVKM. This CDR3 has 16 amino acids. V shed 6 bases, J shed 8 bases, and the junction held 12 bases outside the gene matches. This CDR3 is CASRDSSGRRIDEQFF. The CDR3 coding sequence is TGTGCCAGCAGAGACTCTAGCGGGAGGAGGATCGATGAGCAGTTCTTC.

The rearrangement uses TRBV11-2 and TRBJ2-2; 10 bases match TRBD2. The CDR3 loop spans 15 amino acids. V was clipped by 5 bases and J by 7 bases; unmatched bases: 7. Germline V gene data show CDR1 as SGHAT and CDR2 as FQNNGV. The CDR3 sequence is CASSLSGGAIGELFF. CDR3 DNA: TGTGCCAGCAGCCTGAGCGGGGGGGCAATCGGGGAGCTGTTTTTT.

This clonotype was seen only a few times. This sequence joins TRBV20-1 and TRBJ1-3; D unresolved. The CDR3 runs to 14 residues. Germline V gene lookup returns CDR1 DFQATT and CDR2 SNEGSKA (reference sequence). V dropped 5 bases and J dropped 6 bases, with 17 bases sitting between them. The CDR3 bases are TGCAGTGCTCAACGCTCCGACGGCGTAAACACCATATATTTT. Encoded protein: CSAQRSDGVNTIYF.

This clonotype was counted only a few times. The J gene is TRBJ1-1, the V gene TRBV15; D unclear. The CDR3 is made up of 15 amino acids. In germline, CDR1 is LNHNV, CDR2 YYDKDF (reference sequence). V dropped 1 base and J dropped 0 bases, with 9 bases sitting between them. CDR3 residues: CATSRVSLVNTEAFF. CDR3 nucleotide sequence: TGTGCCACCAGCAGAGTTTCCCTGGTGAACACTGAAGCTTTCTTT.

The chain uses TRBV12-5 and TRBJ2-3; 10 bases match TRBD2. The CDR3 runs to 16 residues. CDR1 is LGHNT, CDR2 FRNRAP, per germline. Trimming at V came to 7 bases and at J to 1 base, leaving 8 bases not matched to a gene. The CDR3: CASALVAGGRTDTQYF. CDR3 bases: TGTGCTAGTGCCCTCGTAGCGGGGGGACGCACAGATACGCAGTATTTT.

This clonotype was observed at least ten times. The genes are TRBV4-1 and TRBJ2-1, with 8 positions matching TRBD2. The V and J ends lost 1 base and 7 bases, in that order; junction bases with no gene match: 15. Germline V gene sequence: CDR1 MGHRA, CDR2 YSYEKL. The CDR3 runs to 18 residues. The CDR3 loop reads CASSQGKFTSGGRNEQFF. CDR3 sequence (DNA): TGCGCCAGCAGCCAAGGGAAATTCACTAGCGGAGGTCGGAATGAGCAGTTCTTC.